At least ten counts were recorded for the clone carrying this T cell receptor (beta chain). The antigen is not known. This entry belongs to a study of regulatory T cells in long-lasting Graves disease. The time point: newly diagnosed GD, antithyroid drugs for less than 3 months. Following extraction of RNA from PBMCs, that RNA was used to make the TCR library. HTBI primers from iRepertoire and Arm-PCR of CDR3 regions yielded the TCR beta libraries. TCRdb fed the multiplex PCR reads into MiXCR, producing one record per CDR3 protein. Among fewer than 450,000 distinct CDR3 sequences listed, 15% were seen once. Study-level results: Thyroid tissue went unstudied; only peripheral blood was examined.

Germline V lookup: CDR1 LGHDT, CDR2 YNNKEL (reference sequence). V lost 2 bases and J lost 7, with 15 bases in between. The CDR3 is 14 amino acids. The sample also formed part of further work on T cells in Graves' hyperthyroidism and ophthalmopathy. As that report states: Most clonotypes that expanded in the thyroid above 0.001 also showed up in blood.

The sequence came from a woman aged 40 to 49 with Graves disease. The chain recombines TRBV3-1 with TRBJ2-7, with a tentative D call TRBD1 (6 bases). Material: peripheral blood mononuclear cells (PBMCs), obtained at new diagnosis, from a patient treated with antithyroid drugs. The CDR3 DNA is TGTGCCAGCAGCCAAAGGCCGGCAGGGGATGAGCAGTACTTC. This codes for CASSQRPAGDEQYF.